These 14 T cell receptor beta chains were sequenced from one sample in a study of blood T cells in healthy people across ages. For the second PCR, which ran for roughly 6 to 11 cycles, a sample-barcoded 5' primer and a J-beta primer mix were used. MiXCR was run by TCRdb on the 5' RACE reads, yielding one entry per CDR3 protein. Of 600,000 to 850,000 distinct CDR3 sequences listed, roughly 44% are singletons. The sequenced sample was blood. These receptors were taken from a woman between 55 and 75 years old in good health.

The chain links TRBV10-3 to TRBJ2-1, with TRBD1 identical over 10 bases. Losses at the gene ends were 7 bases for V and 6 bases for J; bases not matched to a gene: 3. Germline values: CDR1 ENHRY, CDR2 SYGVKD. The CDR3 has 13 residues. The CDR3 reads CAITGQGGNEQFF. CDR3 nucleotides: TGTGCCATCACTGGACAGGGGGGCAATGAGCAGTTCTTC.

The table lists this clonotype with a few counts. The rearrangement links TRBV5-1 to TRBJ2-4; the D gene is possibly TRBD2 (5 bases). The CDR3 is made up of 16 amino acids. Trimming took 0 bases from V and 8 from J, leaving 18 bases between them. CDR1 and CDR2 (germline): SGHRS, YFSETQ. Written as DNA, the CDR3 is TGCGCCAGCAGCTTGGGCGAGAGGGCCGATGGGGACATTCAGTACTTC. Protein sequence: CASSLGERADGDIQYF.

This clonotype came up once. The rearrangement uses TRBV6-6 and TRBJ2-5; D tentatively fits TRBD1 or TRBD2 (5 bases each). The DNA matches TRBJ2-7 better at its end, which makes the J call doubtful. The CDR3 is made up of 16 amino acids. CDR1 MNHNY and CDR2 SVGAGI come from the germline V gene (reference sequence). The CDR3 DNA reads as TGTGCCAGCAGTTACCCCGCTAGAGAGGGGAAGGTCGAGCAGTACTTC. Amino acids: CASSYPAREGKVEQYF.

The sample holds a few counts of this clonotype. The junction does not match germline at one end; this may be a read error. V usage is TRBV5-1 and J usage is TRBJ1-1, with TRBD1 as a possible D gene (6 bases). This CDR3 is built from 13 residues. The germline V gene encodes CDR1 SGHRS and CDR2 YFSETQ. DNA for the CDR3: TGTGCCAGCTCACCAGGGGCTAACACTGAAGCTTTCTTT. Protein sequence: CASSPGANTEAFF.

J is TRBJ2-5 and V is TRBV29-1; D gene unclear. CDR1 and CDR2 from the germline V gene are SQVTM and ANQGSEA. The CDR3 sequence is 12 residues long. The CDR3 DNA follows: TGCAGTGCCAGCCCTTCCAGGGAGACCCAGTACTTC. This translates into CSASPSRETQYF. The variable domain in full, with the rest retrieved from reference TRBV29-1 and TRBJ2-5, is SAVISQKPSRDICQRGTSLTIQCQVDSQVTMMFWYRQQPGQSLTLIATANQGSEATYESGFVIDKFPISRPNLTFSTLTVSNMSPEDSSIYLCSASPSRETQYFGPGTRLLVL.

This chain uses TRBV30 with TRBJ2-7; 9 bases are shared with TRBD1. J lost 3 bases, V lost 5 bases, and 5 bases had no gene match. Germline loops: CDR1 GTSNPN, CDR2 SVGIG (reference sequence). This CDR3 has 13 residues. The CDR3 is CAWGGQGGYEQYF. The CDR3 DNA is TGTGCCTGGGGGGGACAGGGTGGCTACGAGCAGTACTTC.

As for this clonotype: One end of the junction is discordant with germline, which a read error may explain. The chain is built from TRBV12-3 or TRBV12-4 and TRBJ1-1, with D unclear. The CDR3 is 14 amino acids. CDR3: CASSPSSLNTEAFF. CDR3 DNA sequence: TGTGCCAGCAGCCCTTCCAGCCTGAACACCGAAGCTTTCTTT.

This clonotype has a count of ten or more. The rearrangement links TRBV20-1 to TRBJ2-7, with D uncertain. The V and J ends lost 0 bases and 3 bases respectively, with 6 bases between them. This CDR3 contains 12 residues. Germline V gene lookup returns CDR1 DFQATT and CDR2 SNEGSKA (reference sequence). The CDR3: CSARDQSYEQYF. Here the CDR3 DNA reads TGCAGTGCTAGAGACCAGAGCTACGAGCAGTACTTC.

The genes are TRBV27 and TRBJ2-1; tentatively, D is TRBD1 (5 bases). This CDR3 is 17 amino acids long. Trimming pared 3 bases from V and 4 bases from J, leaving 19 bases between. Germline CDR1 MNHEY, CDR2 SMNVEV (reference sequence). The CDR3 DNA reads TGTGCCAGCAGTTTTGTTGGTGACAGTTTTTCGTACAATGAGCAGTTCTTC. The encoded protein is CASSFVGDSFSYNEQFF.

The chain uses TRBV20-1 and TRBJ2-7, with D possibly matching TRBD1 (6 bases). Germline values: CDR1 DFQATT, CDR2 SNEGSKA (reference sequence). CDR3 length equals 12 residues. The CDR3 sequence: CRAGTSAYEQYF. In DNA form, the CDR3 reads TGCAGGGCCGGGACATCGGCCTACGAGCAGTACTTC.

The chain carries TRBV11-2 and TRBJ1-5; 7 nucleotides line up with TRBD1. In germline, CDR1 is SGHAT, CDR2 FQNNGV. The CDR3 runs 14 residues. V lost 1 base, J lost 6 bases, and 3 bases stayed unmatched. The CDR3 DNA follows: TGTGCCAGCAGCTTAGGGGCAGGGGGTCAGCCCCAGCATTTT. This sequence encodes CASSLGAGGQPQHF.

Only one count was recorded for this clonotype. V is TRBV10-3 and J is TRBJ2-5, with 7 positions matching TRBD2. Germline-derived CDR1 and CDR2 are ENHRY and SYGVKD. CDR3 length equals 14 residues. Trimming removed 6 bases from V and 5 bases from J; junction bases left unmatched: 9. CDR3 amino acids: CAIRPVAGGETQYF. The DNA of the CDR3 is TGTGCCATCAGGCCCGTAGCGGGTGGTGAGACCCAGTACTTC.

The CDR3 spells CASSPTGKDIQYF. As DNA, the CDR3 is TGTGCCAGCTCACCGACAGGGAAGGACATTCAGTACTTC. The chain joins TRBV18 to TRBJ2-7, with 7 bases lining up with TRBD1. The J call may be incorrect, as the DNA end agrees better with TRBJ2-4. This CDR3 spans 13 amino acids. The germline CDR1 and CDR2 sequences are KGHSH and LQKENI.

Only a few counts were recorded for this clonotype. The rearrangement links TRBV25-1 to TRBJ2-3; the match to TRBD2 covers 8 bases. Germline V gives CDR1 MGHDK, CDR2 SYGVNS. The CDR3 runs to 14 residues. The V segment lost 4 bases and the J segment 5 bases; nucleotides outside the gene matches: 5. In nucleotides, the CDR3 is TGTGCCAGCAGTGCGGGGGGGGGTGGAGATACGCAGTATTTT. This gives the protein CASSAGGGGDTQYF. The full variable domain, in which reference TRBV25-1 and TRBJ2-3 provide the parts outside the CDR3, is EADIYQTPRYLVIGTGKKITLECSQTMGHDKMYWYQQDPGMELHLIHYSYGVNSTEKGDLSSESTVSRIRTEHFPLTLESARPSHTSQYLCASSAGGGGDTQYFGPGTRLTVL.